This T cell receptor (beta chain) was obtained from a study of blood T cell repertoires in COVID-19. This clone has only a few counts. Assay: immunoSEQ multiplex PCR; the TCRdb copy retains only in-frame clones and omits some. The sample has around 100,000 clones, roughly 85% seen once. This CDR3 region has 14 residues. Trimming took off 0 bases at V and 4 bases at J, with 9 bases between the two ends. In germline, CDR1 is MNHNS, CDR2 SASEGT. The chain carries TRBV6-1 and TRBJ1-2; D gene uncertain. The TCR was taken from a man aged 35-49 years with acute or convalescent COVID-19. The sample consisted of peripheral blood. The CDR3 reads CASSEARGTYGYTF. CDR3 in DNA: TGTGCCAGCAGTGAAGCACGGGGTACCTATGGCTACACCTTC.